Sequencing of this T cell receptor beta chain was carried out in a study of blood T cells in healthy people across ages. A second PCR, run for roughly 7 to 11 cycles, used a sample-barcoded 5' primer plus a J-beta primer mix. Using its own MiXCR run on the 5' RACE reads, TCRdb lists one record per CDR3 protein. In the table there are 1 million or so distinct CDR3 sequences, around 25% of which are singletons. The germline V gene has CDR1 SGHRS and CDR2 YFSETQ. CDR3 length: 17 residues. V lost 0 bases and J lost 0, with 13 bases in between. Study observations and caveats: There was no known CMV status for donors, so expanded clonotype changes were possibly confounded.

They isolated at least 7 million PBMCs from each sample. About this clonotype itself: The antigen remains unidentified.

This sample also belongs to another study, concerning T cells of mothers and their children. That source notes: Each donor was one of three healthy Caucasian mothers or one of their six children. Slightly higher overlap, not significant, was seen in related mother-child pairs than in unrelated pairs.

The clonotype was recovered from a girl between 2 and 10 years old in good health. The rearrangement uses TRBV5-1 and TRBJ2-1, with a possible D match to TRBD2 (6 bases). The sample taken for sequencing was blood. CDR3 loop: CASSLVPGEFSYNEQFF. DNA for the CDR3: TGCGCCAGCAGCTTGGTCCCGGGAGAGTTCTCCTACAATGAGCAGTTCTTC.